This T cell receptor beta chain was identified during a study of cytomegalovirus exposure and HLA in healthy donors. Study findings and constraints: Most TCR sequences showed up rarely, but some public TCRs showed up in many donors. Later analysis placed DRB1 highest and HLA-C lowest in TCR association rates, which differed by HLA locus. High sensitivity and specificity were reportedly achieved when the classifier diagnosed cytomegalovirus status.

As regards this clone: Its antigen is as yet unknown.

The PCR used 60 Vbeta and 13 Jbeta primers. Here immunoSEQ multiplex PCR was the method, and the copy in TCRdb shows in-frame clones only, minus some. The data show 150,000 to 200,000 clones, with around three quarters seen just once and under 2% held by the top ten. CDR3 length: 11 residues. Trimming cost V 8 bases and J 11 bases, with 15 bases left between them. From germline, CDR1 is MNHEY and CDR2 SVGAGI. Healthy donors of bone marrow made up the group. The sequenced material came from PBMCs. The TCR originated in a man aged 35-49 years in good health and CMV-seronegative. V and J are TRBV6-5 and TRBJ1-2; no reliable D call. The CDR3 nucleotides are TGTGCCAGCGCGGCCTTCCAATCATACACCTTC. It translates to CASAAFQSYTF.